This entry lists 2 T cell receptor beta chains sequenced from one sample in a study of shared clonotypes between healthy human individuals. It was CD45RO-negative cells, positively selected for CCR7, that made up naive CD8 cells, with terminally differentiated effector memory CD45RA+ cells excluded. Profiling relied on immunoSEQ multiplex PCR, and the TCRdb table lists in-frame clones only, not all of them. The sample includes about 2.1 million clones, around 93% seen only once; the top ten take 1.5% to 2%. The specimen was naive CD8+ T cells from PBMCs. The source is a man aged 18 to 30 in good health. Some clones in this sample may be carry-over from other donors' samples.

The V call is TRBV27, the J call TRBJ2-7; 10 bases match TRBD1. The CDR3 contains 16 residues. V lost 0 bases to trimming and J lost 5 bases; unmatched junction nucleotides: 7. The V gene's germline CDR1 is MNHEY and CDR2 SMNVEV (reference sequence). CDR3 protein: CASSLSPGTGVDEQYF. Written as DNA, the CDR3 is TGTGCCAGCAGTTTATCCCCCGGGACAGGGGTAGACGAGCAGTACTTC.

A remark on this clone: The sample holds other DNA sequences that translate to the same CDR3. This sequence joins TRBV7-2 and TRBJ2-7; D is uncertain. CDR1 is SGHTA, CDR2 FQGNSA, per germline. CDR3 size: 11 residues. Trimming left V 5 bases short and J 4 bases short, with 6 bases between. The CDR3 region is CASSPGYEQYF. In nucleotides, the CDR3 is TGTGCCAGCAGCCCCGGATACGAGCAGTACTTC.